This is a list of T cell receptor beta chains from one sample in a study of blood T cells in healthy people across ages. From the 5' RACE reads, TCRdb called clonotypes with MiXCR, one entry per CDR3 protein. The sample has more than 650,000 distinct CDR3 sequences, 22% seen once. Sequences were obtained from blood. The receptors stem from a man between 70 and 80 years old in good health. Both conserved end residues are part of each CDR3. The D gene is left open where the match is weak. The size of a clone is reported for some rows only, either as once, few or many, or as a class for expanded clones.

cdr3_length: 16
j_call: TRBJ1-6
clone_size: few
v_call: TRBV7-2
d_call: NA
cdr3_nt: TGTGCCGGCAGACGGAAAGCCGGGACAAATAATTCACCCCTCCACTTT
cdr3_aa: CAGRRKAGTNNSPLHF

cdr3_length: 12
j_call: TRBJ1-2
clone_size: NA
v_call: TRBV15
d_call: NA
cdr3_nt: TGTGCCACCAGCTTACAGGGTTATGGCTACACCTTC
cdr3_aa: CATSLQGYGYTF

cdr3_length: 16
j_call: TRBJ1-3
clone_size: NA
v_call: TRBV4-2
d_call: NA
cdr3_nt: TGTGCCAGCAGCCTAGAGCAAGGGGGGGCTGGAAACACCATATATTTT
cdr3_aa: CASSLEQGGAGNTIYF

cdr3_length: 17
j_call: TRBJ1-5
clone_size: few
v_call: TRBV27
d_call: TRBD1
cdr3_nt: TGTGCCAGCAGTCCCGGAGGCAGGGGGTTTAGCAATCAGCCCCAGCATTTT
cdr3_aa: CASSPGGRGFSNQPQHF

cdr3_length: 14
j_call: TRBJ1-5
clone_size: NA
v_call: TRBV6-5
d_call: NA
cdr3_nt: TGTGCCAGCAGTACTGGACTGGTCAATCAGCCCCAGCATTTT
cdr3_aa: CASSTGLVNQPQHF

cdr3_length: 14
j_call: TRBJ1-4
clone_size: NA
v_call: TRBV2
d_call: NA
cdr3_nt: TGTGCCAGCAGTGAAGACTGGGGTGGTGAAAAACTGTTTTTT
cdr3_aa: CASSEDWGGEKLFF

cdr3_length: 13
j_call: TRBJ2-5
clone_size: NA
v_call: TRBV5-1
d_call: NA
cdr3_nt: TGCGCCAGCAGCTTGGAGTGGAAGGAGACCCAGTACTTC
cdr3_aa: CASSLEWKETQYF

cdr3_length: 15
j_call: TRBJ2-7
clone_size: few
v_call: TRBV5-1
d_call: NA
cdr3_nt: TGCGCCAGCAGCGATCCGGGAAGGAGCTCCTACGAGCAGTACTTC
cdr3_aa: CASSDPGRSSYEQYF

cdr3_length: 16
j_call: TRBJ2-3
clone_size: once
v_call: TRBV3-1
d_call: NA
cdr3_nt: TGTGCCAGCAGCCTCCCTTTCGGGGGCGGCACAGATACGCAGTATTTT
cdr3_aa: CASSLPFGGGTDTQYF

cdr3_length: 17
j_call: TRBJ1-4
clone_size: NA
v_call: TRBV6-1
d_call: TRBD1
cdr3_nt: TGTGCCAGCAGCGAGGGACAGGGAAGCCCTAGGGGGGAAAAACTGTTTTTT
cdr3_aa: CASSEGQGSPRGEKLFF

cdr3_length: 14
j_call: TRBJ2-5
clone_size: NA
v_call: TRBV9
d_call: NA
cdr3_nt: TGTGCCAGCAGCGTAGAATATGAACAAGAGACCCAGTACTTC
cdr3_aa: CASSVEYEQETQYF

cdr3_length: 12
j_call: TRBJ2-1
clone_size: NA
v_call: TRBV3-1
d_call: NA
cdr3_nt: TGTGCCAGCAGCCAACAGGGGTTTGAGCAGTTCTTC
cdr3_aa: CASSQQGFEQFF

cdr3_length: 23
j_call: TRBJ2-5
clone_size: NA
v_call: TRBV11-2
d_call: NA
cdr3_nt: TGTGCCAGCAGCTCCCTGATGAGGGGGGCGGGGATTATTTCAAGTTCAGTAGGAGAGACCCAGTACTTC
cdr3_aa: CASSSLMRGAGIISSSVGETQYF

cdr3_length: 13
j_call: TRBJ2-4
clone_size: many
v_call: TRBV20-1
d_call: NA
cdr3_nt: TGCAGTGCTACCACCCCGGGGTTAAACATTCAGTACTTC
cdr3_aa: CSATTPGLNIQYF

cdr3_length: 15
j_call: TRBJ1-5
clone_size: NA
v_call: TRBV27
d_call: NA
cdr3_nt: TGTGCCTGTGGGTGGGCGGGAGATAGCAATCAGCCCCAGCATTTT
cdr3_aa: CACGWAGDSNQPQHF

cdr3_length: 13
j_call: TRBJ2-1
clone_size: NA
v_call: TRBV12-3/TRBV12-4
d_call: NA
cdr3_nt: TGTGCCAGCAGCCCAAGCGTTCGGACATCGCAGTTCTTC
cdr3_aa: CASSPSVRTSQFF

cdr3_length: 12
j_call: TRBJ1-2
clone_size: few
v_call: TRBV29-1
d_call: TRBD1
cdr3_nt: TGCAGCGGGGGACAGGGGAGGGATGGCTACACCTTC
cdr3_aa: CSGGQGRDGYTF

cdr3_length: 16
j_call: TRBJ2-1
clone_size: NA
v_call: TRBV12-3/TRBV12-4
d_call: TRBD1
cdr3_nt: TGTGCCAGCAACCGAGCTTCAGGGGGCTCCTACAATGAGCAGTTCTTC
cdr3_aa: CASNRASGGSYNEQFF